This paragraph reports one T cell receptor beta chain. Sequence at one end of the junction differs from germline and may be a read error. CDR3 length: 14 amino acids. Germline V gene sequence: CDR1 DFQATT, CDR2 SNEGSKA (reference sequence). This entry comes from a study of molecular identifiers for immune sequencing clone quantification. One entry per CDR3 protein, called by TCRdb with MiXCR from the PCR reads. The sample lists some 320,000 distinct CDR3 sequences, about a fifth seen once, with about 0.79% in the top ten. The chain has TRBV20-1 and TRBJ2-7, with D unresolved. Sequences were obtained from naive CD8+ T cells from blood, with Jurkat cell RNA spiked in. Subset here: FACS-sorted CD8+CD4-CCR7+CD45RA+ naive T cells. The clonotype was recovered from a human donor in good health. Some libraries in this study had Jurkat cell RNA spiked in. For the CDR3, the DNA is TGCGGTGCTAGAGATCTGAAGGGAAGCTACGAGCAGTACTTC. It specifies CGARDLKGSYEQYF.